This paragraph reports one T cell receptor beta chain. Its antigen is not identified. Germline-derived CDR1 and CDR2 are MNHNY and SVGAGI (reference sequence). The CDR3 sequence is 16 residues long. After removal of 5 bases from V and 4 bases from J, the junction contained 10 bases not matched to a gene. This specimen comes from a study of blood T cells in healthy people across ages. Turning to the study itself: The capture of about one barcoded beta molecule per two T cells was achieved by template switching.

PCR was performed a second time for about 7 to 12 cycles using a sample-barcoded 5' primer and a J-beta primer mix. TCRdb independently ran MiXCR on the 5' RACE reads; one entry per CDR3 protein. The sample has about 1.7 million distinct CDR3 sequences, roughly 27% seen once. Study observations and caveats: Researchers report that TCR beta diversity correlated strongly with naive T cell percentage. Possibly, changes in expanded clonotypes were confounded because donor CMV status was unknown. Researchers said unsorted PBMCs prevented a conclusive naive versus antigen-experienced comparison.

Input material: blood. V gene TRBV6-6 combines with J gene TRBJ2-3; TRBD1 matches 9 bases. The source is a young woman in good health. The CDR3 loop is CASSPMRDRVADTQYF. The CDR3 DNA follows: TGTGCCAGCAGTCCGATGCGGGACAGGGTAGCAGATACGCAGTATTTT.